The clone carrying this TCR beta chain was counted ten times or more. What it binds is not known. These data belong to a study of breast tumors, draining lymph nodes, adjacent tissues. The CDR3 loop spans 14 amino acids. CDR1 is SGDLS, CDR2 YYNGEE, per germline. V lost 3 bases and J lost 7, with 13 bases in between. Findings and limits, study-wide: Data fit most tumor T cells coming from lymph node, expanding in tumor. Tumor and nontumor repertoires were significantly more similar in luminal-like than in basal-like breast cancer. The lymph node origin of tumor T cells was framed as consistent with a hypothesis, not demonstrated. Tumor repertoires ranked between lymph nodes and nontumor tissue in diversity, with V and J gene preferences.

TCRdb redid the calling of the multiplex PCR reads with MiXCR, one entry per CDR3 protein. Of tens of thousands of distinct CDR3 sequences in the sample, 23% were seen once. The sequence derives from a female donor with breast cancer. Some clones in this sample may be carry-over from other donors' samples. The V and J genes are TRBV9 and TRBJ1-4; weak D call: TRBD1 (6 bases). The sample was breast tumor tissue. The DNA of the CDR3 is TGTGCCAGCAGCGCAGAAGGGGGGGGTGAAAAACTGTTTTTT. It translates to CASSAEGGGEKLFF.